This TCR beta chain was captured by sequencing in a study of T cell responses to AZD1222 COVID-19 vaccine. Background on the study: Pooled in the analysis were second doses at about 4 or about 12 weeks.

To note about this clone: Its antigen is as yet unknown.

Sequencing was performed with immunoSEQ multiplex PCR; in TCRdb, only in-frame clones are kept and a portion is missing. The table records 140,000 to 150,000 clones, about 93% of them present only once. CDR1 SNHLY and CDR2 FYNNEI come from the germline V gene. V trimming: 5 bases; J trimming: 7 bases; junction bases outside the gene matches: 15. The CDR3 runs 18 residues. General study findings and limits: In a largely white British group with more females than males, clonal diversity was possibly underestimated.

The V gene is TRBV2, the J gene TRBJ1-6, with 9 bases matching TRBD1. The sequencing here drew on peripheral blood, taken on day 0 of AZD1222 vaccination. This TCR was recovered from an adult in good health. CDR3 sequence reads: CASSRLGQGYGANSPLHF. The CDR3 nucleotides read TGTGCCAGCAGTCGCCTTGGACAGGGGTACGGTGCCAATTCACCCCTCCACTTT.